What follows are 27 T cell receptor beta chains derived from one specimen sequenced in a study of CD8 T cells in Susac syndrome. RNA, at about 0.45 to 1 ug, was reverse transcribed with random hexamers. MiXCR, applied by TCRdb to the immunoSEQ multiplex PCR reads, yields one record per CDR3 protein. This sample has some 190,000 distinct CDR3 sequences; 90% to 95% occur once, and the top ten carry 0.095% to 0.12%. The material sequenced was CD4+ T cells from PBMCs. The receptors were gathered from a human donor in good health.

The J gene is TRBJ2-1, the V gene TRBV6-1; 11 nucleotides line up with TRBD2. This CDR3 contains 13 residues. From germline, CDR1 is MNHNS and CDR2 SASEGT. The J segment lost 7 bases and the V segment lost 6 bases, leaving 2 bases of the junction unmatched. The CDR3, as DNA: TGTGCCAGCAGCAGACTAGCGGGGAATGAGCAGTTCTTC. It yields the protein CASSRLAGNEQFF.

The rearrangement uses TRBV11-2 and TRBJ2-3; D perhaps matches TRBD1 (6 bases). The CDR3 sequence is 15 residues long. V was shortened by 2 bases and J by 4 bases, with 13 bases between the two germline ends. CDR1 and CDR2 (germline): SGHAT, FQNNGV. CDR3 DNA: TGTGCCAGCAGCTTACAGGGGAAGCAGGCAGATACGCAGTATTTT. It encodes CASSLQGKQADTQYF.

The chain is built from TRBV28 and TRBJ1-1, with no clear D. This CDR3 contains 10 residues. Trimming stripped 11 bases from V and 5 bases from J, with 9 bases between. Germline loops: CDR1 MDHEN, CDR2 SYDVKM. DNA of the CDR3: TGTGCCTCCTTACGTACTGAAGCTTTCTTT. It encodes CASLRTEAFF.

This rearrangement joins TRBV30 to TRBJ1-2; D is undetermined. V was shortened by 4 bases and J by 4 bases, with 10 bases between the two germline ends. This CDR3 spans 12 amino acids. Germline loops: CDR1 GTSNPN, CDR2 SVGIG (reference sequence). The CDR3 spells CAWTVTTYGYTF. The CDR3 region has the DNA TGTGCCTGGACCGTCACCACCTATGGCTACACCTTC.

This clonotype appeared once. V gene TRBV19 combines with J gene TRBJ2-5; maybe TRBD2 (5 bases). This CDR3 is built from 12 residues. Trimming stripped 3 bases from V and 3 bases from J, with 5 bases between. Looked up from germline, CDR1 is LNHDA and CDR2 is SQIVND (reference sequence). CDR3 region: CASSMGEETQYF. For the CDR3, the DNA is TGTGCCAGTAGTATGGGAGAAGAGACCCAGTACTTC. The full variable domain, its missing parts supplied by reference TRBV19 and TRBJ2-5, is DGGITQSPKYLFRKEGQNVTLSCEQNLNHDAMYWYRQDPGQGLRLIYYSQIVNDFQKGDIAEGYSVSREKKESFPLTVTSAQKNPTAFYLCASSMGEETQYFGPGTRLLVL.

V and J are TRBV4-1 and TRBJ2-4; 9 bases are shared with TRBD1. V lost 11 bases, J lost 0 bases, and 11 bases stayed unmatched. Germline CDR1 and CDR2: MGHRA and YSYEKL. The CDR3 has 16 residues. The CDR3 bases are TGCGCCGCATCAGGGACAGGGTTCCTAGCCAAAAACATTCAGTACTTC. It translates to CAASGTGFLAKNIQYF.

The chain joins TRBV7-2 to TRBJ2-3, with TRBD2 identical over 7 bases. CDR3 size: 16 residues. Per the germline V gene, CDR1 is SGHTA and CDR2 is FQGNSA. V shed 5 bases and J 1 base; nucleotides not matched to a gene: 9. The CDR3 DNA reads as TGTGCCAGCAGCCCTGTGACTAGCATTGGCACAGATACGCAGTATTTT. This codes for CASSPVTSIGTDTQYF.

Only one count was recorded for this clonotype. J is TRBJ1-1 and V is TRBV12-3 or TRBV12-4; D possibly corresponds to TRBD1 (6 bases). V shed 6 bases and J shed 4 bases, with 9 bases lying between them. The CDR3 is 12 residues long. For the CDR3, the DNA is TGTGCCAGCAGAAACAGGGCCACTGAAGCTTTCTTT. Residues: CASRNRATEAFF.

V gene TRBV7-2 combines with J gene TRBJ2-4; a possible D gene is TRBD1 (6 bases). From germline, CDR1 is SGHTA and CDR2 FQGNSA. This CDR3 has 17 residues. Between the trimmed V and J ends, which lost 1 base and 2 bases, there was a span of 15 bases. The CDR3 region is CASSLEGVGLPKNIQYF. The CDR3 DNA sequence: TGTGCCAGCAGCTTAGAGGGGGTGGGTCTCCCCAAAAACATTCAGTACTTC.

This sequence joins TRBV6-1 and TRBJ2-3; 7 bases agree with TRBD1. In germline, CDR1 is MNHNS, CDR2 SASEGT. V shed 5 bases and J 3 bases; nucleotides not matched to a gene: 11. The CDR3 is 16 amino acids. The CDR3 DNA sequence: TGTGCCAGCAGTAAGAGGGGGCCGGGTCGGACAGATACGCAGTATTTT. Protein sequence: CASSKRGPGRTDTQYF.

This clonotype was found once. The J gene is TRBJ1-5, the V gene TRBV2, with 7 bases lining up with TRBD1. V dropped 6 bases and J dropped 0; count of bases not matched to a gene: 5. CDR3 size: 15 residues. Germline V gene lookup returns CDR1 SNHLY and CDR2 FYNNEI. The CDR3 coding sequence is TGTGCCAGCAGGAACCGGGACAGTAGCAATCAGCCCCAGCATTTT. Its protein product is CASRNRDSSNQPQHF.

V usage is TRBV7-8 and J usage is TRBJ1-3; D call uncertain. V was shortened by 3 bases and J by 1 base, with 10 bases between the two germline ends. Germline values: CDR1 SGHVS, CDR2 FQNEAQ. The CDR3 consists of 15 residues. The CDR3 nucleotides are TGTGCCAGCAGCTTTCTAAGCTTTTCTGGAAACACCATATATTTT. Protein: CASSFLSFSGNTIYF.

The chain combines TRBV28 with TRBJ2-5; D is perhaps TRBD2 (6 bases). CDR3 length: 14 residues. Germline values: CDR1 MDHEN, CDR2 SYDVKM. V lost 2 bases and J lost 7, with 14 bases in between. CDR3 bases: TGTGCCAGCAGTTTAGGGGGGAATGTAGGGACCCAGTACTTC. Amino acids: CASSLGGNVGTQYF.

The chain links TRBV5-1 to TRBJ2-1, with D possibly TRBD2 on 6 matching bases. The germline V gene encodes CDR1 SGHRS and CDR2 YFSETQ. The CDR3 runs to 16 residues. The ends were cut back, 2 bases at V and 3 bases at J, with 15 bases in the middle. In nucleotides, the CDR3 is TGCGCCAGCAGCTTCGGTGGCGGGGCCTTCTACAATGAGCAGTTCTTC. The encoded protein is CASSFGGGAFYNEQFF.

V gene TRBV7-2 combines with J gene TRBJ1-2, with 11 bases that match TRBD1. Trimming cost V 8 bases and J 6 bases; bases outside gene matches: 8. The CDR3 has 14 amino acids. In germline, CDR1 is SGHTA, CDR2 FQGNSA. CDR3 bases: TGTGCCAGCGTAAGGGGACAGGGGGTGAATGGCTACACCTTC. This codes for CASVRGQGVNGYTF.

The chain employs TRBV18 and TRBJ1-1, with D tentatively TRBD1 (5 bases). From germline, CDR1 is KGHSH and CDR2 LQKENI. This CDR3 comprises 15 residues. The V end was cut by 3 bases, the J end by 1 base, with 12 bases between. CDR3 protein: CASSPTGATNTEAFF. The CDR3 DNA follows: TGTGCCAGCTCACCCACCGGGGCCACGAACACTGAAGCTTTCTTT. Filled out from reference TRBV18 and TRBJ1-1, the complete variable domain reads NAGVMQNPRHLVRRRGQEARLRCSPMKGHSHVYWYRQLPEEGLKFMVYLQKENIIDESGMPKERFSAEFPKEGPSILRIQQVVRGDSAAYFCASSPTGATNTEAFFGQGTRLTVV.

The chain uses TRBV28 and TRBJ1-1; D is unclear. The germline V gene has CDR1 MDHEN and CDR2 SYDVKM. Trimming stripped 3 bases from V and 7 bases from J, with 12 bases between. This CDR3 spans 13 amino acids. This CDR3 reads CASSFQPWGEAFF. CDR3 in DNA: TGTGCCAGCAGTTTTCAGCCCTGGGGTGAAGCTTTCTTT.

The gene calls are TRBV19 and TRBJ1-1; D is unclear. Per the germline V gene, CDR1 is LNHDA and CDR2 is SQIVND (reference sequence). V shed 3 bases and J shed 1 base, with 6 bases lying between them. This CDR3 is 13 amino acids long. The CDR3 nucleotides read TGTGCCAGTAGTATCATCCCGAACACTGAAGCTTTCTTT. Its protein is CASSIIPNTEAFF.

This sequence joins TRBV5-6 and TRBJ2-7; 9 bases match TRBD1. J gave up 3 bases and V 3 bases, and 10 bases lay outside the gene matches. The CDR3 runs to 16 residues. Germline V gives CDR1 SGHDT, CDR2 YYEEEE. The CDR3 sequence is CASSYSTGTGNYEQYF. The CDR3 DNA is TGTGCCAGCAGCTATTCGACCGGGACAGGGAACTACGAGCAGTACTTC.

This chain joins TRBV13 and TRBJ2-7, with D uncertain. The CDR3 has 14 amino acids. Trimming took off 5 bases at V and 1 base at J, with 12 bases between the two ends. Germline CDR1 and CDR2: PRHDT and FYEKMQ (reference sequence). The CDR3 protein is CASSRAGQSYEQYF. The CDR3, as DNA: TGTGCCAGCAGCCGGGCAGGCCAATCCTACGAGCAGTACTTC.

V is TRBV3-1 and J is TRBJ2-3; D remains ambiguous. From germline, CDR1 is LGHDT and CDR2 YNNKEL (reference sequence). V lost 4 bases, J lost 5 bases, and 13 bases lay in between. This CDR3 region has 14 residues. CDR3 amino acids: CASSPPVRGDTQYF. CDR3 DNA sequence: TGTGCCAGCAGCCCCCCAGTGCGCGGAGATACGCAGTATTTT.

V is TRBV30 and J is TRBJ2-7; 9 bases map to TRBD2. The CDR3 totals 13 residues. The junction had 0 bases not matched to a gene; V was cut back by 2 bases and J by 1 base. Germline-derived CDR1 and CDR2 are GTSNPN and SVGIG (reference sequence). CDR3 loop: CAWSSGGSYEQYF. CDR3 DNA: TGTGCCTGGAGTAGCGGGGGGTCCTACGAGCAGTACTTC.

The chain combines TRBV28 with TRBJ2-7; TRBD1 is a possible D gene (6 bases). V was trimmed by 3 bases and J by 4 bases, leaving 19 bases between them. The CDR3 length is 16 residues. The germline V gene has CDR1 MDHEN and CDR2 SYDVKM. The CDR3, as DNA: TGTGCCAGCAGTTTCGATCAGGGGTATGTAAGGTACGAGCAGTACTTC. This translates into CASSFDQGYVRYEQYF.

The CDR3 DNA sequence: TGCGCCAGCAGCTTTAAGGGACAGGGTATCGAAAAACTGTTTTTT. Translating it yields CASSFKGQGIEKLFF. The gene calls are TRBV5-1 and TRBJ1-4; 9 nucleotides align to TRBD1. Germline assignment: CDR1 SGHRS and CDR2 YFSETQ. The CDR3 runs 15 residues. With 2 bases clipped from V and 8 bases from J, the junction kept 7 bases outside the gene matches.

The rearrangement joins TRBV7-9 to TRBJ1-2, with D possibly TRBD1 on 5 matching bases. Trimming took off 1 base at V and 4 bases at J, with 10 bases between the two ends. Germline V gives CDR1 SEHNR, CDR2 FQNEAQ (reference sequence). This CDR3 comprises 14 residues. CDR3 region: CASSLGGQGYGYTF. In DNA, the CDR3 is TGTGCCAGCAGCTTAGGTGGGCAGGGCTATGGCTACACCTTC.

The chain recombines TRBV3-1 with TRBJ2-2; either TRBD1 or TRBD2 may supply D (5 bases each). The V gene's germline CDR1 is LGHDT and CDR2 YNNKEL (reference sequence). CDR3 length equals 15 residues. V lost 4 bases and J lost 4, with 13 bases in between. Here the CDR3 DNA reads TGTGCCAGCAGCCGGGGGACGGCGAGCACCGGGGAGCTGTTTTTT. It yields the protein CASSRGTASTGELFF.

The chain has TRBV6-1 and TRBJ2-5; TRBD1 matches at 8 bases. Germline values: CDR1 MNHNS, CDR2 SASEGT. The CDR3 sequence is 15 residues long. With V trimmed by 0 bases and J by 1 base, 1 base remained unmatched. In DNA form, the CDR3 reads TGTGCCAGCAGTGAAGCGGGGACAGGCCAAGAGACCCAGTACTTC. This codes for CASSEAGTGQETQYF.